The 27 T cell receptor beta chains in this list originate from one sample, sequenced in a study of T-cell reconstitution after alpha-beta-depleted transplantation in children. Unique molecular identifiers were used to barcode this TCRbeta library. TCRdb ran MiXCR on the PCR reads and lists one entry per CDR3 protein. The sample lists 100,000 to 120,000 distinct CDR3 sequences, around a tenth occurring once. The source was PBMCs from the stem cell graft donor, collected from the stem cell graft. The source is a human donor who donated a stem cell graft to a child with acute lymphoblastic leukemia.

This clonotype was picked up many times. V gene TRBV28 combines with J gene TRBJ2-7; no clear D. This CDR3 region has 11 residues. From germline, CDR1 is MDHEN and CDR2 SYDVKM. The ends were cut back, 6 bases at V and 5 bases at J, with 8 bases in the middle. This CDR3 is CASSATDEQYF. CDR3 DNA sequence: TGTGCCAGCAGCGCAACGGACGAGCAGTACTTC.

This clonotype was seen at least ten times. The chain is built from TRBV10-3 and TRBJ1-3; D possibly corresponds to TRBD1 (6 bases). V was shortened by 8 bases and J by 0 bases, with 14 bases between the two germline ends. From germline, CDR1 is ENHRY and CDR2 SYGVKD. The CDR3 is made up of 15 amino acids. CDR3 protein: CAIWDKTISGNTIYF. In DNA form, the CDR3 reads TGTGCCATCTGGGACAAGACTATCTCTGGAAACACCATATATTTT.

This clonotype appeared many times. The chain uses TRBV29-1 and TRBJ1-1; a possible D gene is TRBD1 (5 bases). Germline CDR1 and CDR2: SQVTM and ANQGSEA. The CDR3 length is 13 residues. Trimming took 7 bases from V and 6 from J, leaving 18 bases between them. The DNA of the CDR3 is TGCAGCGCTAGCGGGGGAAATGTCGCTGAAGCTTTCTTT. Translated, it gives CSASGGNVAEAFF.

This clonotype was seen repeatedly, ten times or more. This chain links TRBV7-2 with TRBJ2-6, with D maybe TRBD1 (6 bases). V gave up 5 bases and J gave up 3 bases, with 11 bases separating them. The CDR3 covers 15 residues. Germline V CDR1 and CDR2: SGHTA, FQGNSA. The CDR3 here is CASSGRQVGANVLTF. In DNA form, the CDR3 reads TGTGCCAGCAGCGGAAGACAGGTTGGGGCCAACGTCCTGACTTTC. The entire variable domain, with the rest obtained from reference TRBV7-2 and TRBJ2-6, is as follows: GAGVSQSPSNKVTEKGKDVELRCDPISGHTALYWYRQSLGQGLEFLIYFQGNSAPDKSGLPSDRFSAERTGGSVSTLTIQRTQQEDSAVYLCASSGRQVGANVLTFGAGSRLTVL.

This clonotype was picked up many times. The chain combines TRBV7-6 with TRBJ2-6, with D unclear. The V end was cut by 0 bases, the J end by 0 bases, with 9 bases between. Looked up from germline, CDR1 is SGHVS and CDR2 is FNYEAQ. CDR3 length: 17 amino acids. The CDR3 sequence is CASSLADTFSGANVLTF. CDR3 bases: TGTGCCAGCAGCTTAGCCGACACGTTCTCTGGGGCCAACGTCCTGACTTTC.

This clonotype has at least ten counts. The genes are TRBV5-1 and TRBJ1-6; D ambiguous. CDR3 length: 16 residues. V shed 1 base and J shed 0 bases, with 8 bases lying between them. Germline V gene lookup returns CDR1 SGHRS and CDR2 YFSETQ. The CDR3 spells CASSLQTTSYNSPLHF. The CDR3 nucleotides read TGCGCCAGCAGCTTGCAGACCACCTCCTATAATTCACCCCTCCACTTT.

This clonotype occurred a few times. V is TRBV18 and J is TRBJ2-7; tentatively, D is TRBD1 or TRBD2 (5 bases each). CDR1 and CDR2 from the germline V gene are KGHSH and LQKENI. There are 15 residues in the CDR3. V dropped 3 bases and J dropped 2 bases, with 14 bases sitting between them. This CDR3 is CASSPRRELPYEQYF. The DNA for the CDR3 is TGTGCCAGCTCACCGCGCAGGGAGCTCCCCTACGAGCAGTACTTC.

V usage is TRBV11-2 and J usage is TRBJ2-5, with a tentative D call TRBD1 (5 bases). Germline CDR1 reads SGHAT; CDR2 reads FQNNGV. V lost 8 bases, J lost 1 base, and 11 bases lay in between. The length of the CDR3 is 13 residues. The CDR3 protein is CASLRQPQETQYF. CDR3 DNA: TGTGCCAGCTTAAGACAGCCCCAAGAGACCCAGTACTTC.

This clonotype has ten or more counts. V usage is TRBV5-1 and J usage is TRBJ2-1, with D maybe TRBD1 (5 bases). The CDR3 loop spans 15 amino acids. Germline V gene data show CDR1 as SGHRS and CDR2 as YFSETQ. V lost 7 bases, J lost 5 bases, and 19 bases lay in between. The CDR3 region is CASRPRAVTNNEQFF. CDR3 DNA: TGCGCCAGCCGGCCCAGGGCAGTAACTAACAATGAGCAGTTCTTC.

This clonotype was seen repeatedly, ten times or more. The chain couples TRBV12-3 or TRBV12-4 to TRBJ1-2; D is unresolved. CDR3 size: 14 residues. The germline V and J ends were trimmed by 6 bases and 6 bases, with 17 bases remaining between them. The CDR3 region is CASSLGEGLNGYTF. The CDR3 nucleotides read TGTGCCAGCAGCCTTGGGGAGGGCCTCAATGGCTACACCTTC.

This clonotype was recorded many times. The gene calls are TRBV7-2 and TRBJ1-5, with D tentatively TRBD1 (5 bases). Germline lookup yields CDR1 SGHTA and CDR2 FQGNSA. V was cut by 2 bases and J by 4 bases, with 15 bases left in between. The CDR3 sequence is 16 residues long. The DNA of the CDR3 is TGTGCCAGCAGCTTATCGGGGACTTCCGCGAATCAGCCCCAGCATTTT. This gives the protein CASSLSGTSANQPQHF.

DNA for the CDR3: TGTGCCAGCAGTTACAGCCCCGGTTCAGCTTTCTTT. Its translation: CASSYSPGSAFF. This chain links TRBV6-2 or TRBV6-3 with TRBJ1-1, with no clear D. Germline loops: CDR1 MNHEY, CDR2 SVGEGT. The CDR3 is 12 amino acids. V lost 2 bases, J lost 10 bases, and 11 bases lay in between.

This clonotype showed up many times. This chain joins TRBV7-9 and TRBJ1-2; D call uncertain. This CDR3 spans 15 amino acids. Germline V gene sequence: CDR1 SEHNR, CDR2 FQNEAQ (reference sequence). The ends were cut back, 4 bases at V and 3 bases at J, with 15 bases in the middle. The CDR3 loop reads CASSSHHIPDYGYTF. DNA of the CDR3: TGTGCCAGCAGCTCCCACCATATCCCGGACTATGGCTACACCTTC.

This clonotype was found many times. The chain is built from TRBV27 and TRBJ2-6, with a possible D match to TRBD1 (6 bases). This CDR3 region has 14 residues. Trimming stripped 6 bases from V and 2 bases from J, with 8 bases between. Germline CDR1 MNHEY, CDR2 SMNVEV (reference sequence). The CDR3, as DNA: TGTGCCAGCAGCTCAGGGGCTGGGGCCAACGTCCTGACTTTC. This encodes CASSSGAGANVLTF.

The chain is built from TRBV5-4 and TRBJ1-2, with TRBD1 matching 8 bases. The germline V gene encodes CDR1 SGHNT and CDR2 YYREEE (reference sequence). Trimming removed 4 bases from V and 3 bases from J; junction bases left unmatched: 5. This CDR3 has 14 amino acids. CDR3 sequence (DNA): TGTGCCAGCAGCCCGGACAGGGCGGACTATGGCTACACCTTC. Translated, it gives CASSPDRADYGYTF.

This clonotype was seen at least ten times. The chain is built from TRBV7-2 and TRBJ2-7; 9 bases line up with TRBD1. CDR3 length: 15 amino acids. Germline trimming cut 2 bases from V and 5 bases from J; bases unmatched to any gene: 7. The germline CDR1 and CDR2 sequences are SGHTA and FQGNSA. CDR3 region: CASSLTTGGLNEQYF. For the CDR3, the DNA is TGTGCCAGCAGCTTAACGACAGGGGGTCTGAACGAGCAGTACTTC. The full variable domain, with the rest looked up from reference TRBV7-2 and TRBJ2-7, is GAGVSQSPSNKVTEKGKDVELRCDPISGHTALYWYRQSLGQGLEFLIYFQGNSAPDKSGLPSDRFSAERTGGSVSTLTIQRTQQEDSAVYLCASSLTTGGLNEQYFGPGTRLTVT.

Comment on this clonotype: The junction does not match germline at one end; this may be a read error. The gene calls are TRBV7-7 and TRBJ1-1; D not resolved. CDR3 length: 15 amino acids. Germline CDR1 and CDR2: SSHAT and FNYEAQ (reference sequence). CDR3 DNA: TGTGCTAGCAGCTTAGCGGAGGAGGGTGACACTGAAGCTTTCTTT. Translation: CASSLAEEGDTEAFF.

This clonotype was found many times. The chain links TRBV7-8 to TRBJ1-5; D remains unclear. In germline, CDR1 is SGHVS, CDR2 FQNEAQ. The CDR3 runs to 15 residues. V shed 1 base and J shed 5 bases, with 12 bases lying between them. The CDR3 protein is CASSLDPVIYQPQHF. The CDR3 DNA reads TGTGCCAGCAGCTTAGATCCAGTGATCTATCAGCCCCAGCATTTT.

This clonotype was found many times. The chain combines TRBV2 with TRBJ1-5; possibly TRBD1 for D (5 bases). Deletions cut 2 bases from V and 6 bases from J, with 17 bases between. Germline lookup yields CDR1 SNHLY and CDR2 FYNNEI. The CDR3 length is 16 residues. The CDR3 DNA is TGTGCCAGCAGTGAACAGGGAGGGTTGATCGGTCAGCCCCAGCATTTT. Protein sequence: CASSEQGGLIGQPQHF.

This clonotype was found many times. V is TRBV9 and J is TRBJ1-1; 7 bases fit TRBD1. Germline V gives CDR1 SGDLS, CDR2 YYNGEE. This CDR3 region has 12 residues. The V gene end was trimmed by 5 bases and the J gene end by 6 bases; junction bases not matched to a gene: 4. CDR3 region: CASSGDSPEAFF. As DNA, the CDR3 is TGTGCCAGCAGTGGGGACAGCCCTGAAGCTTTCTTT.

Ten or more counts support this clonotype. V gene TRBV20-1 combines with J gene TRBJ2-7; no firm D call. Germline values: CDR1 DFQATT, CDR2 SNEGSKA (reference sequence). CDR3 length equals 14 residues. V gave up 6 bases and J gave up 2 bases, with 17 bases separating them. CDR3 residues: CSANPPEEPYEQYF. CDR3 sequence (DNA): TGCAGTGCCAATCCTCCAGAGGAACCCTACGAGCAGTACTTC.

On this clonotype itself: A much larger clone is a single base away; this may be a read error. No conserved phenylalanine or tryptophan is present at the end of the CDR3, so a read error is the likely explanation. V and J are TRBV5-5 and TRBJ1-2; 9 nucleotides match TRBD1. CDR1 is SGHKS and CDR2 is YYEKEE in the germline V gene (reference sequence). CDR3 length equals 17 residues. After removal of 0 bases from V and 2 bases from J, the junction contained 8 bases not matched to a gene. This CDR3 is CASSLAPEQGANYGYTL. The CDR3 region has the DNA TGTGCCAGCAGCTTGGCCCCCGAACAGGGGGCCAACTATGGCTACACCTTG.

The sample holds many counts of this clonotype. Here the CDR3 reads CASSLTSAGVRDTQYF. CDR3 in DNA: TGCGCCAGCAGCTTAACGTCAGCGGGGGTGAGGGATACGCAGTATTTT. This chain connects TRBV5-1 to TRBJ2-3; 8 bases fit TRBD2. Trimming at V came to 2 bases and at J to 6 bases, leaving 11 bases not matched to a gene. Germline V gives CDR1 SGHRS, CDR2 YFSETQ. The CDR3 spans 16 residues.

The table lists this clonotype with many counts. This chain connects TRBV12-3 or TRBV12-4 to TRBJ1-5, with D maybe TRBD1 (5 bases). This CDR3 spans 14 amino acids. Trimming removed 7 bases from V and 2 bases from J, with 12 bases in between. Written as DNA, the CDR3 is TGTGCCAGCACCCAGGGTCTGGGCAATCAGCCCCAGCATTTT. Protein sequence: CASTQGLGNQPQHF.

Many counts were recorded for this clonotype. The genes are TRBV24-1 and TRBJ1-2; D remains unclear. This CDR3 has 14 residues. The germline CDR1 and CDR2 sequences are KGHDR and SFDVKD. V shed 3 bases and J shed 2 bases, with 9 bases lying between them. CDR3 residues: CATSDQSVNYGYTF. In nucleotides, the CDR3 is TGTGCCACCAGTGATCAATCAGTAAACTATGGCTACACCTTC.

This clonotype was observed at least ten times. The CDR3 DNA follows: TGCGCCAGCAGCTTGAGTGGGACAGGGAGAAACCAGCCCCAGCATTTT. Protein product: CASSLSGTGRNQPQHF. The rearrangement uses TRBV5-1 and TRBJ1-5; 9 bases align to TRBD1. After removal of 1 base from V and 7 bases from J, the junction contained 9 bases not matched to a gene. The CDR3 spans 16 residues. CDR1 and CDR2 (germline): SGHRS, YFSETQ.

This clonotype was seen many times. V and J are TRBV7-6 and TRBJ2-2, with TRBD1 matching 8 bases. With V trimmed by 5 bases and J by 7 bases, 9 bases remained unmatched. The germline V gene has CDR1 SGHVS and CDR2 FNYEAQ. This CDR3 comprises 15 residues. CDR3 loop: CASSRPTGAGGELFF. The CDR3 DNA is TGTGCCAGCAGCCGTCCGACAGGGGCGGGCGGGGAGCTGTTTTTT.